What follows is one T cell receptor beta chain and its context. This entry is derived from a study of blood T cell repertoires in COVID-19. Study at large: Samples came from the United States, Italy and Spain, spanning acute and convalescent COVID-19. T cells, B-cell-depleted T cells, or PBMCs supplied cDNA or gDNA.

Generated by immunoSEQ multiplex PCR, the TCRdb table keeps only in-frame clones and is missing some. The repertoire holds approximately 230,000 clones, with 86% as singletons. V lost 5 bases and J lost 1; bases outside the gene matches: 9. The CDR3 is 16 residues long. Germline V gene lookup returns CDR1 SNHLY and CDR2 FYNNEI. The sample was peripheral blood. The sequence was collected from a man aged 25-40 years who had recovered from COVID-19. The chain couples TRBV2 to TRBJ1-2; 8 bases match TRBD1. The CDR3 region is CASSSRDRSINYGYTF. As DNA, the CDR3 is TGTGCCAGCAGTTCACGGGACAGGTCAATTAACTATGGCTACACCTTC.